The 28 T cell receptor beta chains listed next were all sequenced from one sample in a study of blood T cell repertoires in COVID-19. Here immunoSEQ multiplex PCR was the method, and the copy in TCRdb shows in-frame clones only, minus some. The repertoire holds roughly 230,000 clones, roughly 88% seen once, with about 0.7% in the top ten. Input material: peripheral blood. The receptors here all came from a human donor in a cohort sampled during active COVID-19.

The count of this clone is one. This chain uses TRBV7-8 with TRBJ2-7, with 7 bases aligning to TRBD1. Germline V gene lookup returns CDR1 SGHVS and CDR2 FQNEAQ. The CDR3 extends over 15 amino acids. With 4 bases clipped from V and 2 bases from J, the junction kept 8 bases outside the gene matches. CDR3 nucleotides: TGTGCCAGCAGCTCGCACAGGGGCCCCACCTACGAGCAGTACTTC. Amino acid sequence: CASSSHRGPTYEQYF. Based on the CDR3 plus reference TRBV7-8 and TRBJ2-7, the full variable domain is GAGVSQSPRYKVAKRGQDVALRCDPISGHVSLFWYQQALGQGPEFLTYFQNEAQLDKSGLPSDRFFAERPEGSVSTLKIQRTQQEDSAVYLCASSSHRGPTYEQYFGPGTRLTVT.

This clone was seen just once. The V and J genes are TRBV7-9 and TRBJ2-6; tentatively, D is TRBD2 (6 bases). Germline lookup yields CDR1 SEHNR and CDR2 FQNEAQ (reference sequence). Trimming removed 3 bases at V and 2 bases at J, with 14 bases between. The CDR3 totals 17 residues. The CDR3 nucleotides read TGTGCCAGCAGCTTGCAAGCGGGTTCCCCTGGGGCCAACGTCCTGACTTTC. Amino acid sequence: CASSLQAGSPGANVLTF.

CDR3 bases: TGTGCCACCAGTGATGTCAAGGGGACTGAAGCTTTCTTT. Its translation: CATSDVKGTEAFF. The rearrangement joins TRBV24-1 to TRBJ1-1; weak D call: TRBD1 (5 bases). Trimming left V 3 bases short and J 5 bases short, with 9 bases between. The CDR3 covers 13 residues. Germline V lookup: CDR1 KGHDR, CDR2 SFDVKD.

This rearrangement joins TRBV7-7 to TRBJ2-3, with 8 bases lining up with TRBD2. The length of the CDR3 is 14 residues. Germline loops: CDR1 SSHAT, CDR2 FNYEAQ (reference sequence). V lost 5 bases and J lost 4; bases outside the gene matches: 5. The DNA for the CDR3 is TGTGCCAGCAGCCCAGCGACTAGCGCAGATACGCAGTATTTT. Translated: CASSPATSADTQYF.

CDR3 DNA sequence: TGTGCCACCAGCGCAAACCAGGGGCACTCCTACGAGCAGTACTTC. This codes for CATSANQGHSYEQYF. The genes are TRBV15 and TRBJ2-7; maybe TRBD1 (6 bases). This CDR3 comprises 15 residues. CDR1 and CDR2 from the germline V gene are LNHNV and YYDKDF (reference sequence). V dropped 5 bases and J dropped 0 bases, with 14 bases sitting between them.

DNA for the CDR3: TGTGCCAGCTCACCTCGGACTAGCGGAGCCACTTACGAGCAGTACTTC. Its protein is CASSPRTSGATYEQYF. The chain has TRBV18 and TRBJ2-7; 10 bases align to TRBD2. The CDR3 length is 16 residues. Germline CDR1 KGHSH, CDR2 LQKENI. Trimming cost V 3 bases and J 4 bases; bases outside gene matches: 9.

The chain is built from TRBV5-4 and TRBJ1-1; TRBD1 matches at 7 bases. CDR3 length: 15 amino acids. Per the germline V gene, CDR1 is SGHNT and CDR2 is YYREEE (reference sequence). The ends lost 2 bases at V and 1 base at J; junction bases unmatched: 5. The CDR3 loop is CASSFEDRKNTEAFF. CDR3 nucleotides: TGTGCCAGCAGCTTCGAGGACAGGAAGAACACTGAAGCTTTCTTT.

The rearrangement links TRBV30 to TRBJ2-2; D not resolved. Trimming took off 4 bases at V and 6 bases at J, with 15 bases between the two ends. This CDR3 has 14 residues. Germline loops: CDR1 GTSNPN, CDR2 SVGIG (reference sequence). This CDR3 reads CAWIRSGEAGELFF. DNA of the CDR3: TGTGCCTGGATCCGGTCAGGTGAAGCCGGGGAGCTGTTTTTT.

This chain connects TRBV5-1 to TRBJ2-5, with 11 positions matching TRBD2. Germline V gene sequence: CDR1 SGHRS, CDR2 YFSETQ. This CDR3 is built from 16 residues. The trim removed 0 bases at V and 3 bases at J, leaving 4 bases unmatched. The DNA for the CDR3 is TGCGCCAGCAGCTTGGCCACACTAGCGGGGGAAGAGACCCAGTACTTC. It translates to CASSLATLAGEETQYF.

The gene calls are TRBV7-2 and TRBJ2-7; the match to TRBD2 covers 7 bases. V dropped 6 bases and J dropped 2; count of bases not matched to a gene: 7. Per germline, CDR1 SGHTA and CDR2 FQGNSA. This CDR3 spans 14 amino acids. The CDR3 protein is CASRSGGSTYEQYF. CDR3 coding DNA: TGTGCCAGCAGGTCCGGGGGGTCCACCTACGAGCAGTACTTC.

The chain couples TRBV4-3 to TRBJ2-7; a possible D gene is TRBD1 (5 bases). The CDR3 loop spans 15 amino acids. CDR1 LGHNA and CDR2 YSLEER come from the germline V gene. With 1 base removed from V and 0 bases from J, the gap between germline ends came to 10 bases. DNA of the CDR3: TGCGCCAGCAGCCAAGTGTTCGACAGCTCCTACGAGCAGTACTTC. Translating it yields CASSQVFDSSYEQYF.

The chain uses TRBV9 and TRBJ2-7; D possibly corresponds to TRBD1 (6 bases). The V and J ends lost 3 bases and 1 base respectively, with 11 bases between them. CDR1 and CDR2 from the germline V gene are SGDLS and YYNGEE. This CDR3 has 14 residues. The CDR3 is CASSAGTQSYEQYF. In nucleotides, the CDR3 is TGTGCCAGCAGCGCCGGGACACAATCCTACGAGCAGTACTTC.

The rearrangement uses TRBV19 and TRBJ2-3; 12 nucleotides agree with TRBD2. Trimming removed 6 bases from V and 0 bases from J; junction bases left unmatched: 10. The CDR3 has 18 residues. Germline V gene data show CDR1 as LNHDA and CDR2 as SQIVND (reference sequence). Here the CDR3 DNA reads TGTGCCAGTAGGCCACTAGCGGGAGGTCCCCTTAGCACAGATACGCAGTATTTT. Its translation is CASRPLAGGPLSTDTQYF. Complete variable domain (other parts from reference TRBV19 and TRBJ2-3): DGGITQSPKYLFRKEGQNVTLSCEQNLNHDAMYWYRQDPGQGLRLIYYSQIVNDFQKGDIAEGYSVSREKKESFPLTVTSAQKNPTAFYLCASRPLAGGPLSTDTQYFGPGTRLTVL.

The rearrangement links TRBV28 to TRBJ1-6; D unresolved. V was trimmed by 8 bases and J by 0 bases, leaving 11 bases between them. Looked up from germline, CDR1 is MDHEN and CDR2 is SYDVKM. This CDR3 comprises 15 residues. Here the CDR3 reads CASRSSDSYNSPLHF. The CDR3, as DNA: TGTGCCAGCCGGTCCAGCGACTCCTATAATTCACCCCTCCACTTT.

The chain recombines TRBV19 with TRBJ1-2; D is possibly TRBD1 (6 bases). The CDR3 sequence is 14 residues long. V lost 4 bases, J lost 5 bases, and 14 bases lay in between. Germline loops: CDR1 LNHDA, CDR2 SQIVND (reference sequence). The DNA of the CDR3 is TGTGCCAGTAGTAAGGCCGGGACACAGTATGGCTACACCTTC. The encoded protein is CASSKAGTQYGYTF.

This clone was counted only a few times. The V call is TRBV7-6, the J call TRBJ1-2; no clear D gene. Trimming took 4 bases from V and 4 from J, leaving 10 bases between them. The CDR3 covers 13 residues. Germline V gives CDR1 SGHVS, CDR2 FNYEAQ. The CDR3 DNA is TGTGCCAGCAGCTATGACGGAGGCTATGGCTACACCTTC. This gives the protein CASSYDGGYGYTF. Filled out from reference TRBV7-6 and TRBJ1-2, the complete variable domain reads GAGVSQSPRYKVTKRGQDVALRCDPISGHVSLYWYRQALGQGPEFLTYFNYEAQQDKSGLPNDRFSAERPEGSISTLTIQRTEQRDSAMYRCASSYDGGYGYTFGSGTRLTVV.

In this sample, this clone turned up a few times. This sequence joins TRBV19 and TRBJ2-4; D possibly corresponds to TRBD1 (5 bases). Trimming took 3 bases from V and 7 from J, leaving 10 bases between them. Germline lookup yields CDR1 LNHDA and CDR2 SQIVND (reference sequence). CDR3 length equals 13 residues. CDR3 sequence: CASSIADSNIQYF. The DNA for the CDR3 is TGTGCCAGTAGTATCGCCGACAGTAACATTCAGTACTTC.

The chain's CDR3 is CASSAARAYGYTF. The DNA for the CDR3 is TGTGCCAGCAGTGCCGCCAGGGCCTATGGCTACACCTTC. V gene TRBV12-3 or TRBV12-4 combines with J gene TRBJ1-2, with D maybe TRBD1 (5 bases). Trimming cost V 5 bases and J 4 bases, with 11 bases left between them. CDR3 length: 13 amino acids.

The chain recombines TRBV4-1 with TRBJ2-5; TRBD2 matches 11 bases. Germline values: CDR1 MGHRA, CDR2 YSYEKL. The CDR3 is made up of 18 amino acids. V was pared by 5 bases and J by 5 bases, with 16 bases of the junction left unmatched. The CDR3 bases are TGCGCCAGCAGCTCGGGGCTAGCGGGGGGTGGACGGCGGGAGACCCAGTACTTC. Protein: CASSSGLAGGGRRETQYF.

The rearrangement joins TRBV5-1 to TRBJ2-2; no reliable D call. Trimming removed 2 bases at V and 3 bases at J, with 11 bases between. This CDR3 contains 15 residues. Germline V gene sequence: CDR1 SGHRS, CDR2 YFSETQ. The CDR3 DNA follows: TGCGCCAGCAGCTTAGTAAATGCGGACACCGGGGAGCTGTTTTTT. Protein product: CASSLVNADTGELFF.

This rearrangement joins TRBV4-3 to TRBJ2-7; TRBD2 matches at 12 bases. The CDR3 runs 16 residues. Germline CDR1 is LGHNA and CDR2 is YSLEER. The V gene end was trimmed by 2 bases and the J gene end by 3 bases; junction bases not matched to a gene: 5. The CDR3 DNA reads as TGCGCCAGCAGCCAACGACTAGCGGGAGAGGACTACGAGCAGTACTTC. Its translation is CASSQRLAGEDYEQYF.

This clone was observed a handful of times. This chain joins TRBV6-5 and TRBJ1-2, with a tentative D call TRBD1 (5 bases). The V end was cut by 3 bases, the J end by 5 bases, with 7 bases between. This CDR3 has 12 amino acids. CDR1 is MNHEY and CDR2 is SVGAGI in the germline V gene. Written as DNA, the CDR3 is TGTGCCAGCAGTTATCGGGGGTATGGCTACACCTTC. This sequence encodes CASSYRGYGYTF.

The chain couples TRBV27 to TRBJ2-7; TRBD1 matches at 8 bases. Losses at the gene ends were 3 bases for V and 4 bases for J; bases not matched to a gene: 5. The CDR3 totals 14 residues. Germline V gene sequence: CDR1 MNHEY, CDR2 SMNVEV (reference sequence). CDR3 bases: TGTGCCAGCAGTTTTCGACAGGGGACATACGAGCAGTACTTC. Translating gives CASSFRQGTYEQYF.

The chain carries TRBV6-6 and TRBJ2-5; D remains ambiguous. There are 12 residues in the CDR3. V lost 3 bases and J lost 5, with 7 bases in between. Germline CDR1 and CDR2: MNHNY and SVGAGI (reference sequence). CDR3 sequence reads: CASSYPEETQYF. The DNA for the CDR3 is TGTGCCAGCAGTTATCCGGAGGAGACCCAGTACTTC.

This chain uses TRBV7-3 with TRBJ2-7; 10 bases fit TRBD1. This CDR3 is built from 15 residues. Per the germline V gene, CDR1 is SGHTA and CDR2 is FQGTGA. The trim removed 5 bases at V and 7 bases at J, leaving 11 bases unmatched. CDR3 DNA: TGTGCCAGCAGCCACGGGGGACAGGGGAATCGGGAGCAGTACTTC. Its translation: CASSHGGQGNREQYF.

The V gene is TRBV15, the J gene TRBJ1-2; no clear D. The CDR3 is made up of 12 amino acids. Between the trimmed V and J ends, which lost 4 bases and 5 bases, there was a span of 8 bases. Germline-derived CDR1 and CDR2 are LNHNV and YYDKDF (reference sequence). CDR3 sequence reads: CATSKEGYGYTF. CDR3 bases: TGTGCCACCAGCAAGGAGGGATATGGCTACACCTTC.

The V call is TRBV3-1 (or the pseudogene TRBV3-2), the J call TRBJ2-1, with 9 bases aligning to TRBD2. Germline lookup yields CDR1 LGHDT and CDR2 YNNKEL (reference sequence). The CDR3 consists of 16 residues. After removal of 2 bases from V and 2 bases from J, the junction contained 4 bases not matched to a gene. CDR3 in amino acids: CASSQLAGVTYNEQFF. The CDR3 bases are TGTGCCAGCAGCCAATTAGCGGGGGTTACCTACAATGAGCAGTTCTTC.

The chain recombines TRBV18 with TRBJ1-2; 8 bases line up with TRBD1. The CDR3 spans 13 residues. Germline V lookup: CDR1 KGHSH, CDR2 LQKENI. V was pared by 8 bases and J by 5 bases, with 7 bases of the junction left unmatched. This CDR3 is CASLEDREYGYTF. DNA for the CDR3: TGTGCCAGCCTGGAGGACAGGGAGTATGGCTACACCTTC.